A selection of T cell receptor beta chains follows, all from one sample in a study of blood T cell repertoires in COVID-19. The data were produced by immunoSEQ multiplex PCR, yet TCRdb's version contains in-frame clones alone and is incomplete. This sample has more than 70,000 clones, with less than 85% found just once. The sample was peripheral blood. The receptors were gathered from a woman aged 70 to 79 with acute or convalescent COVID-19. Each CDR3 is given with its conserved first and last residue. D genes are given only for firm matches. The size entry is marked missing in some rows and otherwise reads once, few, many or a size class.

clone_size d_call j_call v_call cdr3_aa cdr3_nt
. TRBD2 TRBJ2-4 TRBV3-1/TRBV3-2 CASSQGERGIQYF TGTGCCAGCAGCCAAGGGGAGCGGGGCATTCAGTACTTC
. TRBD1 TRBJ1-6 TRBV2 CASRITGVDSPLHF TGTGCCAGCAGAATAACAGGGGTGGATTCACCCCTCCACTTT
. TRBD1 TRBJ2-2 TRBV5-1 CASSRGQGRTGELFF TGCGCCAGCAGCCGAGGACAGGGCCGCACCGGGGAGCTGTTTTTT
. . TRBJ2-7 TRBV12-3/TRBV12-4 CASSLLEGGEQYF TGTGCCAGCAGTTTACTAGAAGGAGGCGAGCAGTACTTC
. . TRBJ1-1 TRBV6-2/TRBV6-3 CASSLRRGMNTEAFF TGTGCCAGCAGTTTACGGCGGGGCATGAACACTGAAGCTTTCTTT
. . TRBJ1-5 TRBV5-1 CASSLAAGANQPQHF TGCGCCAGCAGCTTGGCGGCGGGGGCAAATCAGCCCCAGCATTTT
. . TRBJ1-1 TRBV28 CASSRPGGTEAFF TGTGCCAGCAGTCGACCCGGGGGCACTGAAGCTTTCTTT
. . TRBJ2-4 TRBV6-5 CASTAGQKNIQYF TGTGCCAGCACCGCGGGCCAGAAAAACATTCAGTACTTC
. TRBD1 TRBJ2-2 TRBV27 CASSLRTGVNGELFF TGTGCCAGCAGTCTAAGGACAGGGGTTAACGGGGAGCTGTTTTTT
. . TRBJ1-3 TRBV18 CASSADSGAGNTIYF TGTGCCAGCTCAGCCGACAGTGGGGCTGGAAACACCATATATTTT
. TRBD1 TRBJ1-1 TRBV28 CASSLWDRDSAFF TGTGCCAGCAGTTTATGGGACAGGGATTCAGCTTTCTTT
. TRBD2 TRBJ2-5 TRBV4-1 CASSQERAGGTQYF TGCGCCAGCAGCCAAGAGAGAGCGGGGGGGACCCAGTACTTC
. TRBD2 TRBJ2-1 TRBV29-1 CSVEDHGTRSTNEQFF TGCAGCGTTGAAGACCATGGGACTAGGAGTACCAATGAGCAGTTCTTC
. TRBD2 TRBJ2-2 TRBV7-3 CASSLSTSGSVYTGELFF TGTGCCAGCAGCTTAAGTACTAGCGGGAGCGTGTACACCGGGGAGCTGTTTTTT
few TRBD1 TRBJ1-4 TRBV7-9 CASSVFAGGYEKLFF TGTGCCAGCAGCGTGTTCGCAGGGGGATATGAAAAACTGTTTTTT
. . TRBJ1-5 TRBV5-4 CASSLDGAGNQPQHF TGTGCCAGCAGCTTGGATGGGGCGGGGAATCAGCCCCAGCATTTT
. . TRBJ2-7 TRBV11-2 CASSSGAYEQYF TGTGCCAGCAGCTCGGGGGCCTACGAGCAGTACTTC
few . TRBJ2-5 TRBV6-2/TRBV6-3 CASSYLGGETQYF TGTGCCAGCAGTTACCTCGGCGGAGAGACCCAGTACTTC
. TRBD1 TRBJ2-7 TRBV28 CASSSRTGSIREYF TGTGCCAGCAGTTCCCGGACAGGGTCTATTCGGGAGTACTTC
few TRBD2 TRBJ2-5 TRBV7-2 CASTPERGRQETQYF TGTGCCAGCACCCCAGAGCGGGGCCGCCAAGAGACCCAGTACTTC
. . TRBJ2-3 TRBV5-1 CASSLAGGRDTQYF TGCGCCAGCAGCTTGGCCGGGGGAAGGGATACGCAGTATTTT
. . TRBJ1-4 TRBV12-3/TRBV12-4 CASSVQFNEKLFF TGTGCCAGCAGTGTACAGTTTAATGAAAAACTGTTTTTT
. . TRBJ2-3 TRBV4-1 CASSRNRFISDTQYF TGCGCCAGCAGCCGCAATAGATTTATTTCAGATACGCAGTATTTT
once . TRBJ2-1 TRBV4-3 CASSQVVGSTSGNEQFF TGCGCCAGCAGCCAAGTAGTTGGCTCTACGAGCGGCAATGAGCAGTTCTTC
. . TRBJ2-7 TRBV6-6 CASSYDRPPYEQYF TGTGCCAGCAGTTACGACAGACCACCCTACGAGCAGTACTTC
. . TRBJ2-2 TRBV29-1 CSVRRGTGELFF TGCAGCGTACGAAGGGGGACCGGGGAGCTGTTTTTT
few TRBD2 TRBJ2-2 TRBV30 CAWSLKLAGTGELFF TGTGCCTGGAGTTTGAAACTAGCGGGCACCGGGGAGCTGTTTTTT
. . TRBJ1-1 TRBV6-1 CASSEQQGRTEAFF TGTGCCAGCAGTGAACAACAGGGACGCACTGAAGCTTTCTTT
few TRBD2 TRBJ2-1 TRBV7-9 CASSLGLAGVYNEQFF TGTGCCAGCAGTCTCGGACTAGCGGGTGTATACAATGAGCAGTTCTTC
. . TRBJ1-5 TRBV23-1 CASSQSRGEGLSMSNQPQHF TGCGCCAGCAGTCAATCCCGGGGAGAGGGTTTGTCGATGTCCAATCAGCCCCAGCATTTT
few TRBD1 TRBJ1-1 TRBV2 CASSGTGGSEAFF TGTGCCAGCAGCGGGACAGGTGGTTCTGAAGCTTTCTTT
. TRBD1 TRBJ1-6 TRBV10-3 CAIRGGQGVESPLHF TGTGCCATCAGAGGGGGACAGGGGGTGGAATCACCCCTCCACTTT
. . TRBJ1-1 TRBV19 CASRNPPGTLNTEAFF TGTGCCAGTAGAAATCCACCCGGGACTTTGAACACTGAAGCTTTCTTT
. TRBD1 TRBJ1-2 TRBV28 CASSLTGGIDGYTF TGTGCCAGCAGTTTGACAGGGGGGATAGATGGCTACACCTTC
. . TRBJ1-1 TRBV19 CASRDTSGRGTEAFF TGTGCCAGTAGGGACACTTCAGGGAGGGGCACTGAAGCTTTCTTT
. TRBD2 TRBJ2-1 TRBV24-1 CATSEGTSGLYNEQFF TGTGCCACCAGTGAGGGGACTAGCGGCCTCTACAATGAGCAGTTCTTC
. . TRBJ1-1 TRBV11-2 CASSLEVSGGYTEAFF TGTGCCAGCAGCTTAGAGGTTAGCGGGGGCTACACTGAAGCTTTCTTT